The present T cell receptor (beta chain) was sequenced within a study of T cells in women clearing cervical HPV infection. General study points: TRBV6-7 abundance was lower in cases than controls (approximately 0.11% versus 0.16%).

The repertoire was sequenced with immunoSEQ multiplex PCR; TCRdb's copy has only in-frame clones and lacks some. Its listing shows about 39,000 clones. On this clone itself: The antigen is not known. The read falls 3 residues short of the CDR3 end, and the missing part is taken from the germline J gene.

The CDR3 is made up of 15 amino acids. Germline lookup yields CDR1 SGHRS and CDR2 YFSETQ. V dropped 0 bases and J dropped 6; count of bases not matched to a gene: 9. Sequenced material: blood buffy coat. The chain uses TRBV5-1 and TRBJ2-7; 7 bases line up with TRBD1. The TCR was taken from a woman aged 18 to 69 with a cervical HPV16 infection that either progressed to CIN3+ or cleared (not recorded which). The part of the CDR3 DNA that was read is TGCGCCAGCAGCTTGGGACAGGGAGCTGTGGGCGAG. It specifies CASSLGQGAVGE. The CDR3 in its entirety is CASSLGQGAVGEQYF.